The text below deals with one TCR beta chain. This sample is part of a study of blood T cell repertoires in COVID-19. At the level of the study: Italy, Spain and the United States were the sources of the convalescent and acute COVID-19 samples. The analysed material was cDNA or gDNA that came from T cells, B-cell-depleted T cells, or PBMCs.

Authors' processing steps: Estimates of nucleated cell counts were drawn from the amplification of reference gene primers. Using immunoSEQ multiplex PCR, the repertoire was profiled, and TCRdb retains in-frame clones only, with some absent. Clone size and V and J calls were adopted from that table, with D and trimming inferred from the DNA. Found here are tens of thousands of clones, around 84% of them singletons; the top ten hold around 11%. The CDR3 runs to 15 residues. Trimming cost V 3 bases and J 3 bases, with 10 bases left between them. Germline CDR1 SGDLS, CDR2 YYNGEE. This TCR was recovered from a man in his 70s with active COVID-19. The sample consisted of peripheral blood. This sequence joins TRBV9 and TRBJ1-6; D is possibly TRBD1 (6 bases). The CDR3: CASSAQGVYNSPLHF. The CDR3 bases are TGTGCCAGCAGCGCACAGGGAGTCTATAATTCACCCCTCCACTTT.